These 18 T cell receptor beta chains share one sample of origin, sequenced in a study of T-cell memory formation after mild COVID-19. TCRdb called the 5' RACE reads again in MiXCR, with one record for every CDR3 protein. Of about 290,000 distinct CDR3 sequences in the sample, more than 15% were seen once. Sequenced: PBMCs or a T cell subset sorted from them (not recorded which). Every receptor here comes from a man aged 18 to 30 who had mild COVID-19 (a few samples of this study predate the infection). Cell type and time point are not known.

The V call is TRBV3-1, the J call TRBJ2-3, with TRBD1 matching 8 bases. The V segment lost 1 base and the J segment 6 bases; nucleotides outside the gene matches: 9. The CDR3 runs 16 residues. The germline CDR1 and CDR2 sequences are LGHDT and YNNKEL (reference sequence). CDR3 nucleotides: TGTGCCAGCAGCCAAGCTAGGGACAGGCCTGGTGATACGCAGTATTTT. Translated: CASSQARDRPGDTQYF.

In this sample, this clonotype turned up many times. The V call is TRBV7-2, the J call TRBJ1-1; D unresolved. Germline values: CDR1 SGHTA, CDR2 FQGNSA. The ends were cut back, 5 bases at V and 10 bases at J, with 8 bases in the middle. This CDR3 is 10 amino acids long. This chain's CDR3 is CASSTVGAFF. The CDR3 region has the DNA TGTGCCAGCAGCACGGTAGGAGCTTTCTTT.

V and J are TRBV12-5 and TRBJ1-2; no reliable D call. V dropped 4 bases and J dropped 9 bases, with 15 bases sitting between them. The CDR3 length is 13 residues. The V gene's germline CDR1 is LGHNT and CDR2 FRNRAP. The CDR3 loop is CASGSTPSGSYTF. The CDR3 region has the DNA TGTGCTAGTGGTTCTACCCCATCCGGGAGCTACACCTTC.

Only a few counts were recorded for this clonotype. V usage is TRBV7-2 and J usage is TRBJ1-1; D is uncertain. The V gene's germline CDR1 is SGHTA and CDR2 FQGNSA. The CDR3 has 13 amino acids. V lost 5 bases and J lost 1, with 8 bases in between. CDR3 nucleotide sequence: TGTGCCAGCAGCATTAGTTGGAACACTGAAGCTTTCTTT. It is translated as CASSISWNTEAFF.

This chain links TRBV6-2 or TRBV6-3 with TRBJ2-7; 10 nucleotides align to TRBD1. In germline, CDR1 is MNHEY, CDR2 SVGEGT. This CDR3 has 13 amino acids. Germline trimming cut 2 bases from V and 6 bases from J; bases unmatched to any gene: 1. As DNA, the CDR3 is TGTGCCAGCAGTTACGGACAGGGGGTCGAGCAGTACGTC. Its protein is CASSYGQGVEQYV.

Here the CDR3 DNA reads TGCAGTGCCCCCCGACAGGGGTCGACCGGGGAGCTGTTTTTT. It yields the protein CSAPRQGSTGELFF. This rearrangement joins TRBV20-1 to TRBJ2-2, with 8 bases aligning to TRBD1. The CDR3 is 14 amino acids. J gave up 5 bases and V 6 bases, and 8 bases lay outside the gene matches. Per the germline V gene, CDR1 is DFQATT and CDR2 is SNEGSKA (reference sequence).

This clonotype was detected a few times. CDR3 sequence: CASSLEGRRTEAFF. CDR3 coding DNA: TGTGCCAGCAGTCTCGAGGGGCGTAGGACTGAAGCTTTCTTT. The V and J genes are TRBV12-3 or TRBV12-4 and TRBJ1-1; D may be TRBD1 (5 bases). The V end was cut by 5 bases, the J end by 5 bases, with 15 bases between. This CDR3 comprises 14 residues.

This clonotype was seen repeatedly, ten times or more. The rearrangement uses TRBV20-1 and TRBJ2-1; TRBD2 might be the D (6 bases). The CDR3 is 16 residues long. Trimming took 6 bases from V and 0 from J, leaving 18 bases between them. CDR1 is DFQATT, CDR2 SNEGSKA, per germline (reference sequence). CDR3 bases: TGCAGTGCGAACCACCCCTACGGGGGCTCCTACAATGAGCAGTTCTTC. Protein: CSANHPYGGSYNEQFF.

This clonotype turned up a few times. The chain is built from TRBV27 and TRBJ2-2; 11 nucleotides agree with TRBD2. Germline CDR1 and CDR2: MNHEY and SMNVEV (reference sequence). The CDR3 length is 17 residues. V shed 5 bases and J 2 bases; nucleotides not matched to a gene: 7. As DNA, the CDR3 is TGTGCCAGCAGTCTCTATAGCGGGGGGGCTAACACCGGGGAGCTGTTTTTT. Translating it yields CASSLYSGGANTGELFF.

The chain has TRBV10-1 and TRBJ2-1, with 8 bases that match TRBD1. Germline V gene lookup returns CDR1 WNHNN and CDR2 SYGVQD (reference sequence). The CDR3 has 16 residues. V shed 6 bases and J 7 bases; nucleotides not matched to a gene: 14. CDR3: CASSKGQGVMRNEQFF. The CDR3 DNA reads TGCGCCAGCAGCAAAGGACAGGGCGTTATGAGGAATGAGCAGTTCTTC.

CDR3 amino acids: CASSLGWSNTGELFF. The CDR3 DNA reads TGTGCCAGCAGCTTGGGGTGGTCGAACACCGGGGAGCTGTTTTTT. This chain uses TRBV7-9 with TRBJ2-2; D is unresolved. This CDR3 is 15 amino acids long. The germline CDR1 and CDR2 sequences are SEHNR and FQNEAQ (reference sequence). Trimming took 3 bases from V and 0 from J, leaving 8 bases between them.

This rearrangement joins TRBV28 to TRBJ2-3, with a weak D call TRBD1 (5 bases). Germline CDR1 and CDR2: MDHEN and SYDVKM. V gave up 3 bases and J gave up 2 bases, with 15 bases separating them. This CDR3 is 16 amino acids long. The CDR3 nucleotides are TGTGCCAGCAGTTTTGGTGTGGGCAGGGACACAGATACGCAGTATTTT. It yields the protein CASSFGVGRDTDTQYF.

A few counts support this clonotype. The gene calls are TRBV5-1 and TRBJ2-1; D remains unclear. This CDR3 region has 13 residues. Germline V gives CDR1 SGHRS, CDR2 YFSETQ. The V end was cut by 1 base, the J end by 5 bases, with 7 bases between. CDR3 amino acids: CASSLWENNEQFF. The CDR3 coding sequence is TGCGCCAGCAGCTTGTGGGAAAACAATGAGCAGTTCTTC.

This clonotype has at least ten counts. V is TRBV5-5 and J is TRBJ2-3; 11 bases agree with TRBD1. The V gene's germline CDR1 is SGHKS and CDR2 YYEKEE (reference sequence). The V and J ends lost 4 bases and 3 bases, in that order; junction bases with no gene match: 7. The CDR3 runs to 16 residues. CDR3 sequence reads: CASSGEGTGGTDTQYF. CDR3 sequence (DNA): TGTGCCAGCAGCGGGGAGGGGACAGGGGGGACAGATACGCAGTATTTT.

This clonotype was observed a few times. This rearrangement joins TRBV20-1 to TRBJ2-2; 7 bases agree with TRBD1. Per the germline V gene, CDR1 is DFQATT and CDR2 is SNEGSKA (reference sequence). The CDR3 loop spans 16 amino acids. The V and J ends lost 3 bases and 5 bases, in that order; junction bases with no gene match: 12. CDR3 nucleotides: TGCAGTGCTAGCAAACCACAGGGGACGAGTACCGGGGAGCTGTTTTTT. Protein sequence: CSASKPQGTSTGELFF.

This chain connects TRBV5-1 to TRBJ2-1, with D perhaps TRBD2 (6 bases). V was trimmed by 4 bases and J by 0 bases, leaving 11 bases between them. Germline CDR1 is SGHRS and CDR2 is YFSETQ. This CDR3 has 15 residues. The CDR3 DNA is TGCGCCAGCAGCGGGGACTCCAGCTCCTACAATGAGCAGTTCTTC. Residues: CASSGDSSSYNEQFF.

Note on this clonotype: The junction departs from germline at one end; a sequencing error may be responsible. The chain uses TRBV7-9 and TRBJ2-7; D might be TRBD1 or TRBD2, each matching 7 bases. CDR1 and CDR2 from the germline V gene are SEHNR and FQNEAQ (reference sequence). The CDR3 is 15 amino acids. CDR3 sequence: CASSSRQGGSFEQYF. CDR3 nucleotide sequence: TGTGCCAGCAGCAGCCGACAGGGAGGGTCCTTCGAGCAGTACTTC. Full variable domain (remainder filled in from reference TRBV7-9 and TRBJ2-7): DTGVSQNPRHKITKRGQNVTFRCDPISEHNRLYWYRQTLGQGPEFLTYFQNEAQLEKSRLLSDRFSAERPKGSFSTLEIQRTEQGDSAMYLCASSSRQGGSFEQYFGPGTRLTVT.

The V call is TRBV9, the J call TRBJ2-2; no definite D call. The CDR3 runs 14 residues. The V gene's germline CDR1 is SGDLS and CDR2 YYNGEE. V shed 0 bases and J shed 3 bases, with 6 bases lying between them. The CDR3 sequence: CASSVAAYTGELFF. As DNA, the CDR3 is TGTGCCAGCAGCGTAGCCGCTTACACCGGGGAGCTGTTTTTT.